The rows below give T cell receptor beta chains drawn from one sample of a study of T cell responses to AZD1222 COVID-19 vaccine. The protocol was immunoSEQ multiplex PCR, while the TCRdb copy is restricted to in-frame clones and leaves out a portion. Of some 130,000 clones in the sample, about nine tenths were seen once. The sample was peripheral blood, taken on day 0 of AZD1222 vaccination. These TCRs come from an adult in good health. Both conserved end residues are part of each CDR3. The D gene is left open where the match is weak. Clone size appears in some rows only: once, few, many, or a class for an expanded clone.

v_call: TRBV28
j_call: TRBJ1-1
clone_size: NA
d_call: NA
cdr3_aa: CASSLSDTEAFF
cdr3_nt: TGTGCCAGCAGTTTAAGTGACACTGAAGCTTTCTTT

v_call: TRBV28
j_call: TRBJ1-6
clone_size: NA
d_call: NA
cdr3_aa: CASSLWPNSPLHF
cdr3_nt: TGTGCCAGCAGTTTATGGCCAAATTCACCCCTCCACTTT

v_call: TRBV4-3
j_call: TRBJ1-2
clone_size: NA
d_call: NA
cdr3_aa: CASSAQVPGGYTF
cdr3_nt: TGCGCCAGCAGCGCACAGGTCCCAGGGGGCTACACCTTC

v_call: TRBV7-9
j_call: TRBJ1-5
clone_size: once
d_call: TRBD1
cdr3_aa: CASSQTGGHQPQHF
cdr3_nt: TGTGCCAGCAGCCAGACAGGGGGCCATCAGCCCCAGCATTTT

v_call: TRBV27
j_call: TRBJ2-7
clone_size: NA
d_call: TRBD2
cdr3_aa: CASSSGGGSSYEQYF
cdr3_nt: TGTGCCAGCAGCTCAGGCGGGGGGAGCTCCTACGAGCAGTACTTC

v_call: TRBV4-2
j_call: TRBJ1-5
clone_size: NA
d_call: NA
cdr3_aa: CASSARLNQPQHF
cdr3_nt: TGTGCCAGCAGCGCAAGACTCAATCAGCCCCAGCATTTT

v_call: TRBV19
j_call: TRBJ2-1
clone_size: NA
d_call: NA
cdr3_aa: CASSMDFYNEQFF
cdr3_nt: TGTGCCAGTAGTATGGACTTCTACAATGAGCAGTTCTTC

v_call: TRBV28
j_call: TRBJ2-7
clone_size: NA
d_call: TRBD1
cdr3_aa: CASSLRSGTGPSYEQYF
cdr3_nt: TGTGCCAGCAGTTTAAGGTCGGGGACAGGTCCATCCTACGAGCAGTACTTC

v_call: TRBV7-2
j_call: TRBJ2-7
clone_size: NA
d_call: TRBD2
cdr3_aa: CASSVRAGAPSYEQYF
cdr3_nt: TGTGCCAGCAGCGTCCGAGCGGGGGCGCCCTCCTACGAGCAGTACTTC

v_call: TRBV10-3
j_call: TRBJ2-4
clone_size: NA
d_call: TRBD2
cdr3_aa: CAISGLAFALIEYIQYF
cdr3_nt: TGTGCCATCAGTGGACTAGCGTTCGCTCTGATTGAATACATTCAGTACTTC

v_call: TRBV5-1
j_call: TRBJ2-7
clone_size: NA
d_call: NA
cdr3_aa: CASSTGNYEQYF
cdr3_nt: TGCGCCAGCAGTACGGGGAATTACGAGCAGTACTTC

v_call: TRBV5-1
j_call: TRBJ2-2
clone_size: NA
d_call: NA
cdr3_aa: CASSLDLQGNTGELFF
cdr3_nt: TGCGCCAGCAGCTTGGATCTGCAGGGAAACACCGGGGAGCTGTTTTTT

v_call: TRBV6-1
j_call: TRBJ2-7
clone_size: NA
d_call: NA
cdr3_aa: CASSEGAGPPYEQYF
cdr3_nt: TGTGCCAGCAGTGAAGGCGCAGGGCCTCCCTACGAGCAGTACTTC

v_call: TRBV24-1
j_call: TRBJ1-2
clone_size: NA
d_call: NA
cdr3_aa: CATQERGNYGYTF
cdr3_nt: TGTGCCACTCAAGAGCGGGGTAACTATGGCTACACCTTC

v_call: TRBV7-3
j_call: TRBJ1-1
clone_size: NA
d_call: TRBD1
cdr3_aa: CASSSQGGNTEAFF
cdr3_nt: TGTGCCAGCAGCTCACAGGGGGGGAACACTGAAGCTTTCTTT

v_call: TRBV6-5
j_call: TRBJ1-5
clone_size: NA
d_call: TRBD1
cdr3_aa: CASSYGQGAQPQHF
cdr3_nt: TGTGCCAGCAGTTACGGACAGGGGGCTCAGCCCCAGCATTTT